A single sample is the source of the 23 T cell receptor beta chains below, sequenced in a study of shared clonotypes between healthy human individuals. The naive CD8 population came from CD45RO-negative cells selected for CCR7, without terminally differentiated effector memory CD45RA+ cells. Some clones are missing from TCRdb's copy, which holds only in-frame ones; the method was immunoSEQ multiplex PCR. This table has about 2.1 million clones, over 85% appearing once. The specimen sequenced was naive CD8+ T cells from PBMCs. The receptors stem from a man aged 18-30 years in good health. Some clones in this sample may be carry-over from other donors' samples.

The chain has TRBV27 and TRBJ2-3, with 11 bases that match TRBD2. Per germline, CDR1 MNHEY and CDR2 SMNVEV (reference sequence). J lost 4 bases, V lost 6 bases, and 9 bases had no gene match. The CDR3 is 16 amino acids. DNA of the CDR3: TGTGCCAGCAGCTCCCTTAGCGGGAGGGGCCCAGATACGCAGTATTTT. Its protein is CASSSLSGRGPDTQYF.

The CDR3 loop reads CASSRDSTTLLHQPQHF. The CDR3 DNA reads TGTGCCAGCAGTCGGGACAGCACTACCCTTTTGCATCAGCCCCAGCATTTT. The genes are TRBV27 and TRBJ1-5; 7 bases agree with TRBD1. CDR3 size: 17 residues. The trim removed 5 bases at V and 5 bases at J, leaving 15 bases unmatched. Germline V lookup: CDR1 MNHEY, CDR2 SMNVEV (reference sequence).

The chain has TRBV19 and TRBJ1-5; possible D gene TRBD1, 6 bases. The germline V gene encodes CDR1 LNHDA and CDR2 SQIVND (reference sequence). The CDR3 runs 15 residues. V shed 2 bases and J shed 2 bases, with 10 bases lying between them. Here the CDR3 DNA reads TGTGCCAGTAGTATATCCAGGGGTCGCAATCAGCCCCAGCATTTT. Amino acids: CASSISRGRNQPQHF.

This clone was detected only once. The V gene is TRBV27, the J gene TRBJ2-4; D perhaps matches TRBD1 (7 bases). The CDR3 length is 14 residues. Germline V gene sequence: CDR1 MNHEY, CDR2 SMNVEV (reference sequence). Trimming cost V 2 bases and J 3 bases, with 8 bases left between them. In nucleotides, the CDR3 is TGTGCCAGCAGTTTACAGGGGGGCAAAAACATTCAGTACTTC. Encoded protein: CASSLQGGKNIQYF.

For the CDR3, the DNA is TGTGCCTGGAGTGCTGCCAAGTCCACAGATACGCAGTATTTT. It specifies CAWSAAKSTDTQYF. This sequence joins TRBV30 and TRBJ2-3; no definite D call. Trimming took off 1 base at V and 2 bases at J, with 10 bases between the two ends. This CDR3 region has 14 residues. Germline V CDR1 and CDR2: GTSNPN, SVGIG (reference sequence).

The V call is TRBV7-9, the J call TRBJ2-5, with a tentative D call TRBD1 (5 bases). Trimming removed 1 base at V and 0 bases at J, with 6 bases between. Germline V gene sequence: CDR1 SEHNR, CDR2 FQNEAQ (reference sequence). The CDR3 has 14 residues. CDR3 coding DNA: TGTGCCAGCAGCTTAGACAGGAACCAAGAGACCCAGTACTTC. Protein product: CASSLDRNQETQYF.

V usage is TRBV10-1 and J usage is TRBJ2-1; D is ambiguous. Trimming stripped 3 bases from V and 9 bases from J, with 6 bases between. Germline values: CDR1 WNHNN, CDR2 SYGVQD (reference sequence). The CDR3 spans 11 residues. CDR3 region: CASSDSGEQFF. In nucleotides, the CDR3 is TGCGCCAGCAGTGATTCCGGTGAGCAGTTCTTC.

This clone was picked up one time. V gene TRBV6-6 combines with J gene TRBJ2-5, with D unresolved. Germline CDR1 MNHNY, CDR2 SVGAGI (reference sequence). The CDR3 consists of 16 residues. Trimming took 4 bases from V and 2 from J, leaving 17 bases between them. The CDR3 protein is CASSSPPIAEQETQYF. CDR3 sequence (DNA): TGTGCCAGCAGTTCACCGCCGATCGCGGAACAAGAGACCCAGTACTTC.

The chain links TRBV5-4 to TRBJ1-3, with D hard to call. From germline, CDR1 is SGHNT and CDR2 YYREEE (reference sequence). There are 15 residues in the CDR3. With 4 bases removed from V and 4 bases from J, the gap between germline ends came to 15 bases. The CDR3 spells CASSPDPPGGNTIYF. For the CDR3, the DNA is TGTGCCAGCAGCCCCGACCCTCCCGGGGGAAACACCATATATTTT.

V and J are TRBV4-1 and TRBJ2-5; D gene uncertain. The CDR3 is 15 amino acids. The germline V and J ends were trimmed by 1 base and 2 bases, with 11 bases remaining between them. Germline CDR1 is MGHRA and CDR2 is YSYEKL. This CDR3 reads CASSQVATTQETQYF. The CDR3 DNA reads TGCGCCAGCAGCCAAGTTGCAACTACTCAAGAGACCCAGTACTTC.

This clone was seen only once. This chain joins TRBV5-1 and TRBJ1-2; possible D gene TRBD1, 5 bases. The CDR3 length is 14 residues. The V gene's germline CDR1 is SGHRS and CDR2 YFSETQ. V was cut by 5 bases and J by 6 bases, with 17 bases left in between. The CDR3 region is CASSSYPGTDGYTF. Written as DNA, the CDR3 is TGCGCCAGCAGTTCGTATCCGGGGACCGATGGCTACACCTTC.

The chain combines TRBV27 with TRBJ2-3; D call uncertain. Germline V lookup: CDR1 MNHEY, CDR2 SMNVEV (reference sequence). V lost 3 bases to trimming and J lost 0 bases, with 10 bases between them. The CDR3 covers 15 residues. CDR3 nucleotide sequence: TGTGCCAGCAGTTTGACGCGTTTTAGCACAGATACGCAGTATTTT. Protein sequence: CASSLTRFSTDTQYF.

The genes are TRBV4-2 and TRBJ2-5; 9 nucleotides agree with TRBD2. The CDR3 runs 18 residues. V was pared by 1 base and J by 4 bases, with 13 bases of the junction left unmatched. CDR1 is LGHNA, CDR2 YNFKEQ, per germline. In nucleotides, the CDR3 is TGTGCCAGCAGCCAAGGAGTAGCGGGAGTTCGAACGGCAGAGACCCAGTACTTC. Its translation is CASSQGVAGVRTAETQYF.

The J gene is TRBJ2-7, the V gene TRBV27; D is uncertain. The germline CDR1 and CDR2 sequences are MNHEY and SMNVEV (reference sequence). Trimming took 0 bases from V and 5 from J, leaving 11 bases between them. This CDR3 is 14 amino acids long. The CDR3 DNA sequence: TGTGCCAGCAGTTTATCCCCAGGACGGAACGAGCAGTACTTC. It is translated as CASSLSPGRNEQYF.

This clone has more than one count but fewer than ten. V and J are TRBV2 and TRBJ2-2, with D unclear. The V end was cut by 3 bases, the J end by 6 bases, with 11 bases between. This CDR3 region has 14 residues. CDR1 and CDR2 from the germline V gene are SNHLY and FYNNEI. The CDR3 loop is CASSDSLNPGELFF. The CDR3 DNA is TGTGCCAGCAGTGACAGTCTAAATCCCGGGGAGCTGTTTTTT.

As concerns this clone: The sample has other DNA sequences that encode this CDR3 too. The chain uses TRBV6-5 and TRBJ2-7; D is uncertain. V lost 2 bases and J 4 bases, leaving 9 bases between the germline ends. This CDR3 spans 13 amino acids. From germline, CDR1 is MNHEY and CDR2 SVGAGI. The CDR3 reads CASSYGVGYEQYF. As DNA, the CDR3 is TGTGCCAGCAGTTACGGGGTTGGGTACGAGCAGTACTTC.

The chain joins TRBV9 to TRBJ2-1; TRBD2 agrees at 10 bases. CDR3 size: 16 residues. V lost 1 base, J lost 9 bases, and 10 bases stayed unmatched. CDR1 and CDR2 (germline): SGDLS, YYNGEE. The DNA for the CDR3 is TGTGCCAGCAGCGTATATGCACTAGCGGGACTCGGTGAGCAGTTCTTC. It yields the protein CASSVYALAGLGEQFF.

The rearrangement links TRBV27 to TRBJ2-3, with 12 positions matching TRBD2. From germline, CDR1 is MNHEY and CDR2 SMNVEV (reference sequence). The J segment lost 4 bases and the V segment lost 3 bases, leaving 17 bases of the junction unmatched. CDR3 size: 20 residues. The CDR3 region is CASSFLGAGLAGFGADTQYF. CDR3 nucleotides: TGTGCCAGCAGTTTCCTCGGGGCGGGACTAGCGGGTTTCGGCGCAGATACGCAGTATTTT.

Here the CDR3 reads CASSPTAGASYEQYF. The DNA of the CDR3 is TGTGCCAGCTCACCAACGGCGGGGGCCTCCTACGAGCAGTACTTC. The chain has TRBV18 and TRBJ2-7; the D gene is possibly TRBD2 (7 bases). Trimming left V 2 bases short and J 0 bases short, with 11 bases between. Germline V lookup: CDR1 KGHSH, CDR2 LQKENI. This CDR3 is built from 15 residues.

The chain couples TRBV18 to TRBJ2-7; 8 bases match TRBD1. CDR3 size: 16 residues. The junction had 12 bases not matched to a gene; V was cut back by 3 bases and J by 5 bases. Germline V gene sequence: CDR1 KGHSH, CDR2 LQKENI. The CDR3 DNA sequence: TGTGCCAGCTCACCGGGGACTTGGACAGGGAACCACGAGCAGTACTTC. This encodes CASSPGTWTGNHEQYF. The full variable domain, with the rest looked up from reference TRBV18 and TRBJ2-7, is NAGVMQNPRHLVRRRGQEARLRCSPMKGHSHVYWYRQLPEEGLKFMVYLQKENIIDESGMPKERFSAEFPKEGPSILRIQQVVRGDSAAYFCASSPGTWTGNHEQYFGPGTRLTVT.

The V gene is TRBV29-1, the J gene TRBJ2-7, with 9 bases that match TRBD1. V trimming: 7 bases; J trimming: 2 bases; junction bases outside the gene matches: 9. CDR1 is SQVTM, CDR2 ANQGSEA, per germline. The CDR3 extends over 14 amino acids. CDR3 sequence reads: CSAVDRGITYEQYF. CDR3 nucleotide sequence: TGCAGCGCCGTCGACAGGGGGATCACCTACGAGCAGTACTTC.

V and J are TRBV5-1 and TRBJ2-5; D gene uncertain. The CDR3 totals 12 residues. V gave up 6 bases and J gave up 2 bases, with 8 bases separating them. Germline values: CDR1 SGHRS, CDR2 YFSETQ. CDR3 DNA sequence: TGCGCCAGCAAAAACAGTCAAGAGACCCAGTACTTC. Protein: CASKNSQETQYF.

This clone came up a few times. The V call is TRBV7-2, the J call TRBJ1-2; 7 bases fit TRBD1. Per the germline V gene, CDR1 is SGHTA and CDR2 is FQGNSA. The CDR3 spans 13 residues. The V gene end was trimmed by 6 bases and the J gene end by 2 bases; junction bases not matched to a gene: 3. CDR3 sequence reads: CASRLQGNYGYTF. CDR3 coding DNA: TGTGCCAGCAGATTACAGGGGAACTATGGCTACACCTTC.